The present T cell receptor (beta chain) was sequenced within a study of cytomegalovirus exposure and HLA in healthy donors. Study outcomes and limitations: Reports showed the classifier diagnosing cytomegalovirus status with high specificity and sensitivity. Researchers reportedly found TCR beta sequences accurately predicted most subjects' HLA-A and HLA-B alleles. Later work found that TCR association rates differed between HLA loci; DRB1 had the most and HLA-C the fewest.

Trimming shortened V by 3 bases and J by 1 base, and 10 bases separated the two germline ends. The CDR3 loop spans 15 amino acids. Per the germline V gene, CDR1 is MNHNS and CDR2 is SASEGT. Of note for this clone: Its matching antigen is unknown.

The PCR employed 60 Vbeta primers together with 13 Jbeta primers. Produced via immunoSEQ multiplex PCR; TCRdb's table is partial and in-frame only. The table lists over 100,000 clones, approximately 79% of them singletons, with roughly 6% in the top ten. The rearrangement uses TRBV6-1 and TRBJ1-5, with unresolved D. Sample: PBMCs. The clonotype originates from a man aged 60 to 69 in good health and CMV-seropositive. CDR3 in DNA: TGTGCCAGCAGTGAGAATCTACTCAGCAATCAGCCCCAGCATTTT. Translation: CASSENLLSNQPQHF.